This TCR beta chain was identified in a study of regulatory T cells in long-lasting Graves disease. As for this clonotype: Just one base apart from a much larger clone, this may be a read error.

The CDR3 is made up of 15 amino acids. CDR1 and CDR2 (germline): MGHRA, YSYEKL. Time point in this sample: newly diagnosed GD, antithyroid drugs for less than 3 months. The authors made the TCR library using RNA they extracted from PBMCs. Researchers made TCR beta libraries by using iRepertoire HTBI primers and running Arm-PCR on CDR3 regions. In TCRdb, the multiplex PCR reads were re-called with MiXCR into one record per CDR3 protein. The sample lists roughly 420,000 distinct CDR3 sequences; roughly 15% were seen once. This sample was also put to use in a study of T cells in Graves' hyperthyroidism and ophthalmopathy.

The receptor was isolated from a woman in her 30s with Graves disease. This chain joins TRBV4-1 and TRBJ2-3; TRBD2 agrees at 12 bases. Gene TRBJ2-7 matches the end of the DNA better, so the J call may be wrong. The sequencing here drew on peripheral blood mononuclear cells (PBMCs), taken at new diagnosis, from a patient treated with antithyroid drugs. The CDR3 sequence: CASSQLAGGPHEQYF. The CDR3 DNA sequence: TGCGCCAGCAGCCAACTAGCGGGAGGGCCGCATGAGCAGTACTTC.